This T cell receptor (beta chain) is from a study of blood T cell repertoires in COVID-19. Here immunoSEQ multiplex PCR was the method, and the copy in TCRdb shows in-frame clones only, minus some. The repertoire holds about 380,000 clones, with more than 75% as singletons. V dropped 2 bases and J dropped 0 bases, with 5 bases sitting between them. This CDR3 is 14 amino acids long. Germline V CDR1 and CDR2: MNHNS, SASEGT. V and J are TRBV6-1 and TRBJ2-1; maybe TRBD1 (5 bases). Material for sequencing was PBMCs or T cells enriched from blood (not recorded which). This clonotype originated in a man under 40 who had recovered from COVID-19. The CDR3 is CASSERGSYNEQFF. The CDR3 bases are TGTGCCAGCAGTGAAAGGGGCTCCTACAATGAGCAGTTCTTC.